The T cell receptor (beta chain) described here comes from a study of regulatory T cells in long-lasting Graves disease. About this clonotype: Antigen: not known. Compared with germline, one end of the junction differs, possibly owing to a read error.

Findings and caveats of the study: Accuracy might have suffered from few samples.

The time point denotes: persistent/refractory GD, antithyroid drugs over 5 years with positive TRAb. Making the TCR library involved RNA that had been extracted from PBMCs. Construction of TCR beta libraries relied on iRepertoire HTBI primers and on Arm-PCR targeting CDR3 regions. A single record per CDR3 protein comes from TCRdb applying MiXCR to the multiplex PCR reads. The table shows 450,000 or so distinct CDR3 sequences, with about a fifth occurring only once. The origin of this receptor is a female donor with Graves disease. The source material was peripheral blood mononuclear cells (PBMCs), sampled when the disease was refractory, from a patient treated with antithyroid drugs.

The CDR3 is CAGSGDSNQPQHF. In nucleotides, the CDR3 is TGTGCCGGCAGTGGGGACAGTAACCAGCCCCAGCATTTT. The V and J genes are TRBV2 and TRBJ1-5, with 7 positions matching TRBD1. Germline CDR1 and CDR2: SNHLY and FYNNEI. The CDR3 covers 13 residues.